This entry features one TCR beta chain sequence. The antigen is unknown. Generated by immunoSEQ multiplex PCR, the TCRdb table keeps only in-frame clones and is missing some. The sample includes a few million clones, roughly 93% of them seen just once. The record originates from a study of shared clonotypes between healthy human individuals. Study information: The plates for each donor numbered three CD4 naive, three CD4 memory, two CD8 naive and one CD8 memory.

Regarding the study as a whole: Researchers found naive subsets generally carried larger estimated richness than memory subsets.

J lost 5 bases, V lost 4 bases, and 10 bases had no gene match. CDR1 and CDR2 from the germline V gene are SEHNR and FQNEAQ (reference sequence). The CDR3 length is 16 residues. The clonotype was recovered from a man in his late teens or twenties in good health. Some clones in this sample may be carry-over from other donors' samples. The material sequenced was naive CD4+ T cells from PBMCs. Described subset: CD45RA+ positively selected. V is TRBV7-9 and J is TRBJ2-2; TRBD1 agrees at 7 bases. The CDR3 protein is CASSWRGGGETGELFF. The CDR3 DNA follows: TGTGCCAGCAGCTGGAGAGGGGGCGGAGAAACCGGGGAGCTGTTTTTT.